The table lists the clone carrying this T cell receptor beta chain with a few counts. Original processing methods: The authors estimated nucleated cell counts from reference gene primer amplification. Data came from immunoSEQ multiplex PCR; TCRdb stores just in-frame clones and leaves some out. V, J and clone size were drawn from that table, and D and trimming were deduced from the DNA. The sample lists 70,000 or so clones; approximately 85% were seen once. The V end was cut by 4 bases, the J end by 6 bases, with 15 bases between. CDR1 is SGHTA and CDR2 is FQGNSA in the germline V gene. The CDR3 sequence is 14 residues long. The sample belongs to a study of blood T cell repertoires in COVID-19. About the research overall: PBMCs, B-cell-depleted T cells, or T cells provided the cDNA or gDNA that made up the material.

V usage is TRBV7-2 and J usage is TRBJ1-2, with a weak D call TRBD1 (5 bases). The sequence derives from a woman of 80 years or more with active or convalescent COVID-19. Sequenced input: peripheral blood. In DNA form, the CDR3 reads TGTGCCAGCAGCTCGACAGATCTCTTTAATGGCTACACCTTC. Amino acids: CASSSTDLFNGYTF.